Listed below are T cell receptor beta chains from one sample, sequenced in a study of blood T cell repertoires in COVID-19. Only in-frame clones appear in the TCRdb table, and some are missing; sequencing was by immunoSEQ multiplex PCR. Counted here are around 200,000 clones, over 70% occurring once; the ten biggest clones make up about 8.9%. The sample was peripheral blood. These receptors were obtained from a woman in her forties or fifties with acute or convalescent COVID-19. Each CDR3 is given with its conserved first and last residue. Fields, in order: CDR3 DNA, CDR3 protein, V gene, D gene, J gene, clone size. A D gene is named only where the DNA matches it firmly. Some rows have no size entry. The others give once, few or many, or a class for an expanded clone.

DNA: TGTGCCAGCAGCACATCTAGGAGTGGAGATACGCAGTATTTT
CDR3: CASSTSRSGDTQYF
V: TRBV28
D: -
J: TRBJ2-3
size: -

DNA: TGTGCCAGCGCCTCCAGGGAAGGAGAGACCCAGTACTTC
CDR3: CASASREGETQYF
V: TRBV6-5
D: -
J: TRBJ2-5
size: -

DNA: TGTGCCAGCAGCTACGGACTATTTGAAGATACGCAGTATTTT
CDR3: CASSYGLFEDTQYF
V: TRBV7-8
D: -
J: TRBJ2-3
size: -

DNA: TGTGCCAGCACCTCGGGGGACCATGGCTACACCTTC
CDR3: CASTSGDHGYTF
V: TRBV12-3/TRBV12-4
D: -
J: TRBJ1-2
size: -

DNA: TGTGCCAGCAGCGGTATAGAAGAGACCCAGTACTTC
CDR3: CASSGIEETQYF
V: TRBV9
D: -
J: TRBJ2-5
size: -

DNA: TGTGCCAGCGGGACAGGGGATGGCTACACCTTC
CDR3: CASGTGDGYTF
V: TRBV7-3
D: TRBD1
J: TRBJ1-2
size: -

DNA: TGTGCCAGCTGGGGAGGGAGAAATGAAAAACTGTTTTTT
CDR3: CASWGGRNEKLFF
V: TRBV28
D: -
J: TRBJ1-4
size: -

DNA: TGTGCCAGCAAGGGGGGGGGCGCTGAAGCTTTCTTT
CDR3: CASKGGGAEAFF
V: TRBV6-5
D: -
J: TRBJ1-1
size: -

DNA: TGCGCCAGCAGCCAAGACGACAGCCTGCGCGCAGCTTTCTTT
CDR3: CASSQDDSLRAAFF
V: TRBV4-1
D: -
J: TRBJ1-1
size: -

DNA: TGTGCCACCAGTGATTTGCCGCGGGAGGCGGACAATGAGCAGTTCTTC
CDR3: CATSDLPREADNEQFF
V: TRBV24-1
D: TRBD2
J: TRBJ2-1
size: -

DNA: TGTGCCAGCAGCTGGCAGGGTGGAAATTCACCCCTCCACTTT
CDR3: CASSWQGGNSPLHF
V: TRBV5-4
D: -
J: TRBJ1-6
size: -

DNA: TGTGCCAGTAGTTCCTACCAGGGAAGCGGCTACACCTTC
CDR3: CASSSYQGSGYTF
V: TRBV19
D: -
J: TRBJ1-2
size: once

DNA: TGTGCCAGCTCACCGGCGGGGGATCAGCCCCAGCATTTT
CDR3: CASSPAGDQPQHF
V: TRBV18
D: -
J: TRBJ1-5
size: -

DNA: TGTGCCAGCAGCTTGGAGGGCAGGGGGCCTAACGGAAACACCATATATTTT
CDR3: CASSLEGRGPNGNTIYF
V: TRBV5-4
D: TRBD1
J: TRBJ1-3
size: -

DNA: TGTGCCTGGAGTGTACGGACAGGGGACACCGGGGAGCTGTTTTTT
CDR3: CAWSVRTGDTGELFF
V: TRBV30
D: TRBD1
J: TRBJ2-2
size: -

DNA: TGCGCCAGCAGTGAGTTGAGGTTGGCTAGCGGGACGGACGAGCAGTACTTC
CDR3: CASSELRLASGTDEQYF
V: TRBV10-2
D: TRBD2
J: TRBJ2-7
size: -

DNA: TGTGCCAGCAGCTTGGGGCAGGTTAACACCGGGGAGCTGTTTTTT
CDR3: CASSLGQVNTGELFF
V: TRBV7-7
D: -
J: TRBJ2-2
size: -

DNA: TGTGCCAGCAGCCCCGGGACTAGCGCAGATACGCAGTATTTT
CDR3: CASSPGTSADTQYF
V: TRBV7-9
D: TRBD2
J: TRBJ2-3
size: few

DNA: TGTGCCAGCAGTGTGGTGGGGGCAACCTACGAGCAGTACTTC
CDR3: CASSVVGATYEQYF
V: TRBV2
D: -
J: TRBJ2-7
size: -

DNA: TGTGCCAGCAGCAAACCGGGAGAATACGAGCAGTACTTC
CDR3: CASSKPGEYEQYF
V: TRBV14
D: -
J: TRBJ2-7
size: -

DNA: TGTGCCTGGAGTGAACAGGCCATGAACACTGAAGCTTTCTTT
CDR3: CAWSEQAMNTEAFF
V: TRBV30
D: -
J: TRBJ1-1
size: -

DNA: TGTGCCAGCGATAGACAGGGGTGGGACTATGGCTACACCTTC
CDR3: CASDRQGWDYGYTF
V: TRBV5-6
D: TRBD1
J: TRBJ1-2
size: few

DNA: TGCGCCAGCAGCCCCGGGGTAGCGGGGGTCCAAGAGACCCAGTACTTC
CDR3: CASSPGVAGVQETQYF
V: TRBV5-1
D: TRBD2
J: TRBJ2-5
size: -

DNA: TGTGCCAGCAGTTTTAGCGGATCGGGTTGGTACAATGAGCAGTTCTTC
CDR3: CASSFSGSGWYNEQFF
V: TRBV28
D: -
J: TRBJ2-1
size: once

DNA: TGTGCCAGCAGCCAAGATATCAGGGCACGGAACCTTGAAGCTTTCTTT
CDR3: CASSQDIRARNLEAFF
V: TRBV14
D: -
J: TRBJ1-1
size: -

DNA: TGTGCCAGCAGCCCGAACGTGGGGGGGAAAGAGACCCAGTACTTC
CDR3: CASSPNVGGKETQYF
V: TRBV3-1/TRBV3-2
D: TRBD2
J: TRBJ2-5
size: -

DNA: TGTGCCAGCAGCGTAGTTCCGCAGGGGGCATCAGGGGCCAACGTCCTGACTTTC
CDR3: CASSVVPQGASGANVLTF
V: TRBV9
D: TRBD1
J: TRBJ2-6
size: -

DNA: TGTGCCAGCAGCCAAGACTCGCAGTCCTACAATGAGCAGTTCTTC
CDR3: CASSQDSQSYNEQFF
V: TRBV4-2
D: -
J: TRBJ2-1
size: -

DNA: TGTGCCAGCAGCAAAACAGGGGATTCGGGAAACACCATATATTTT
CDR3: CASSKTGDSGNTIYF
V: TRBV28
D: TRBD1
J: TRBJ1-3
size: -

DNA: TGTGCCAGCAGCTTACCGGACACCTATGGCTACACCTTC
CDR3: CASSLPDTYGYTF
V: TRBV7-2
D: -
J: TRBJ1-2
size: -

DNA: TGTGCCAGCAGTTACCCCGGACAGGGAAGGAACACTGAAGCTTTCTTT
CDR3: CASSYPGQGRNTEAFF
V: TRBV6-5
D: TRBD1
J: TRBJ1-1
size: -

DNA: TGTGCCAGCAGTCCGGGACAGGGTGCTGGGGCCAACGTCCTGACTTTC
CDR3: CASSPGQGAGANVLTF
V: TRBV2
D: TRBD1
J: TRBJ2-6
size: -

DNA: TGTGCCAGCAGTCCCCCAGGGAACACTGAAGCTTTCTTT
CDR3: CASSPPGNTEAFF
V: TRBV27
D: -
J: TRBJ1-1
size: once

DNA: TGTGCCTGGGTCGAGGACAGGGAAGATACGCAGTATTTT
CDR3: CAWVEDREDTQYF
V: TRBV30
D: TRBD1
J: TRBJ2-3
size: -

DNA: TGTGCCAGCTCCCCCGGGACAGGGGTCACAGATACGCAGTATTTT
CDR3: CASSPGTGVTDTQYF
V: TRBV6-4
D: TRBD1
J: TRBJ2-3
size: -

DNA: TGTGCCAGCAGCTCCCAGAAAGGGACAGGGGTAAACTATGGCTACACCTTC
CDR3: CASSSQKGTGVNYGYTF
V: TRBV5-6
D: TRBD1
J: TRBJ1-2
size: -

DNA: TGTGCCAGCAGCCCGGGGGGGAGCTCCTACGAGCAGTACTTC
CDR3: CASSPGGSSYEQYF
V: TRBV9
D: TRBD2
J: TRBJ2-7
size: -

DNA: TGTGCCAGCAAACCACAGGGTGGAGAGACCCAGTACTTC
CDR3: CASKPQGGETQYF
V: TRBV25-1
D: -
J: TRBJ2-5
size: -

DNA: TGTGCCAGCAGTCAGGGGGACAAAAACATTCAGTACTTC
CDR3: CASSQGDKNIQYF
V: TRBV2
D: TRBD1
J: TRBJ2-4
size: -

DNA: TGCGCCAGCAGCGCAAACCTTAAGGACAGGACCTACGAGCAGTACTTC
CDR3: CASSANLKDRTYEQYF
V: TRBV5-1
D: TRBD1
J: TRBJ2-7
size: -

DNA: TGTGCCAGCAGTTTATTACTTCGCTCTGGAAACACCATATATTTT
CDR3: CASSLLLRSGNTIYF
V: TRBV28
D: -
J: TRBJ1-3
size: -

DNA: TGTGCCAGTAACCCAGGGGGAAGCACAGATACGCAGTATTTT
CDR3: CASNPGGSTDTQYF
V: TRBV19
D: TRBD1
J: TRBJ2-3
size: -

DNA: TGTGCCAGCAGACTAGCGGGTAGCACAGATACGCAGTATTTT
CDR3: CASRLAGSTDTQYF
V: TRBV2
D: TRBD2
J: TRBJ2-3
size: -

DNA: TGTGCCAGTATGGGCGGGAGCAACAATGAGCAGTTCTTC
CDR3: CASMGGSNNEQFF
V: TRBV19
D: TRBD2
J: TRBJ2-1
size: once

DNA: TGCGCCAGCAGGGCAGGGGGTGGGGAAGAGACCCAGTACTTC
CDR3: CASRAGGGEETQYF
V: TRBV5-1
D: TRBD1
J: TRBJ2-5
size: -

DNA: TGCGCCAGCAGCCAAGATTTGGACAGTACCTACGAGCAGTACTTC
CDR3: CASSQDLDSTYEQYF
V: TRBV4-1
D: -
J: TRBJ2-7
size: -

DNA: TGCAGTGCTAGTCCGGCAGGGAGGACAGATACGCAGTATTTT
CDR3: CSASPAGRTDTQYF
V: TRBV20-1
D: -
J: TRBJ2-3
size: -

DNA: TGTGCCAGCAGCTTGGACAGGGGGTATAGCACTGAAGCTTTCTTT
CDR3: CASSLDRGYSTEAFF
V: TRBV7-2
D: TRBD1
J: TRBJ1-1
size: -

DNA: TGTGCCAGCAGTGCGGGAGGTCAAGAGACCCAGTACTTC
CDR3: CASSAGGQETQYF
V: TRBV2
D: TRBD2
J: TRBJ2-5
size: -

DNA: TGTGCCAGTACCGGGACAGGGGGCTTTAACACCGGGGAGCTGTTTTTT
CDR3: CASTGTGGFNTGELFF
V: TRBV19
D: TRBD1
J: TRBJ2-2
size: -

DNA: TGTGCCACCAGTGATCACTTTCTCTCCTACAATGAGCAGTTCTTC
CDR3: CATSDHFLSYNEQFF
V: TRBV24-1
D: -
J: TRBJ2-1
size: -

DNA: TGTGCCAGCAGCCAAGATCTTTATGGGGGAGGGACAGATACGCAGTATTTT
CDR3: CASSQDLYGGGTDTQYF
V: TRBV3-1/TRBV3-2
D: TRBD2
J: TRBJ2-3
size: -

DNA: TGTGCCAGCAGCCAAGATGGCAGCGGGGGGGTCTACGAGCAGTACTTC
CDR3: CASSQDGSGGVYEQYF
V: TRBV3-1/TRBV3-2
D: TRBD2
J: TRBJ2-7
size: -

DNA: TGCGCCAGCAAGGGGGGGACTAGCGGGTCGCTAGCCAAAAACATTCAGTACTTC
CDR3: CASKGGTSGSLAKNIQYF
V: TRBV5-1
D: TRBD2
J: TRBJ2-4
size: -

DNA: TGTGCCAGCAGCGTAGGGCTGCCCTATGGCTACACCTTC
CDR3: CASSVGLPYGYTF
V: TRBV9
D: -
J: TRBJ1-2
size: -

DNA: TGTGCCAGCAGAGGGGACTTAACTAATGAAAAACTGTTTTTT
CDR3: CASRGDLTNEKLFF
V: TRBV6-5
D: -
J: TRBJ1-4
size: -

DNA: TGTGCCACCAGTGATTTTGGGGGGTGGACTAACACCGGGGAGCTGTTTTTT
CDR3: CATSDFGGWTNTGELFF
V: TRBV24-1
D: -
J: TRBJ2-2
size: -

DNA: TGTGCCAGCTCTGACAGCGGGAGTGGGGCCAAAAACATTCAGTACTTC
CDR3: CASSDSGSGAKNIQYF
V: TRBV2
D: TRBD2
J: TRBJ2-4
size: -

DNA: TGTGCCAGCAGCTTACGGTCTCAGGGGACCTACAATGAGCAGTTCTTC
CDR3: CASSLRSQGTYNEQFF
V: TRBV7-9
D: -
J: TRBJ2-1
size: -